Listed here are 23 T cell receptor beta chains from one sample, sequenced in a study of CD8 T cells in Susac syndrome. It was with random hexamers that about 0.45 to 1 ug RNA was reverse transcribed. TCRdb reprocessed the immunoSEQ multiplex PCR reads via MiXCR and lists one record per CDR3 protein. The table has hundreds of thousands of distinct CDR3 sequences, over 85% seen once. Sequencing used CD4+ T cells from PBMCs. The receptors here all came from a human donor with multiple sclerosis.

V gene TRBV30 combines with J gene TRBJ1-1, with D unclear. The CDR3 runs to 14 residues. Per the germline V gene, CDR1 is GTSNPN and CDR2 is SVGIG (reference sequence). Trimming stripped 0 bases from V and 1 base from J, with 9 bases between. CDR3 in DNA: TGTGCCTGGAGTGTAAGCAGGAGGAACACTGAAGCTTTCTTT. It yields the protein CAWSVSRRNTEAFF. Full variable domain (remainder filled in from reference TRBV30 and TRBJ1-1): SQTIHQWPATLVQPVGSPLSLECTVEGTSNPNLYWYRQAAGRGLQLLFYSVGIGQISSEVPQNLSASRPQDRQFILSSKKLLLSDSGFYLCAWSVSRRNTEAFFGQGTRLTVV.

J is TRBJ1-6 and V is TRBV7-6; D not certain. The CDR3 consists of 12 residues. Trimming cost V 5 bases and J 6 bases, with 5 bases left between them. CDR1 is SGHVS, CDR2 FNYEAQ, per germline. CDR3 sequence: CASSNRNSPLHF. The CDR3 DNA reads TGTGCCAGCAGCAACCGTAATTCACCCCTCCACTTT.

The CDR3 DNA reads TGTGCCAGCAGCTTAGAGCGGGGGATCGGCACAGATACGCAGTATTTT. Protein: CASSLERGIGTDTQYF. The gene calls are TRBV7-3 and TRBJ2-3, with 8 bases matching TRBD2. Germline trimming cut 2 bases from V and 1 base from J; bases unmatched to any gene: 5. The germline V gene has CDR1 SGHTA and CDR2 FQGTGA. The CDR3 loop spans 16 amino acids.

The V call is TRBV7-9, the J call TRBJ2-4; D not certain. This CDR3 is built from 16 residues. Trimming took off 5 bases at V and 0 bases at J, with 14 bases between the two ends. Germline assignment: CDR1 SEHNR and CDR2 FQNEAQ (reference sequence). The CDR3 sequence: CASSQTDALAKNIQYF. CDR3 nucleotides: TGTGCCAGCAGCCAGACGGACGCACTAGCCAAAAACATTCAGTACTTC.

In its sample, this clonotype was seen once. V and J are TRBV2 and TRBJ2-2, with 8 bases aligning to TRBD1. The CDR3 has 15 amino acids. The germline V gene has CDR1 SNHLY and CDR2 FYNNEI. Germline trimming cut 2 bases from V and 5 bases from J; bases unmatched to any gene: 4. The CDR3 loop is CASSEQGAGTGELFF. CDR3 DNA sequence: TGTGCCAGCAGTGAACAGGGGGCGGGTACCGGGGAGCTGTTTTTT.

The V and J genes are TRBV20-1 and TRBJ2-1; 13 nucleotides align to TRBD2. The germline V gene encodes CDR1 DFQATT and CDR2 SNEGSKA (reference sequence). The CDR3 is 15 amino acids. V was pared by 3 bases and J by 9 bases, with 8 bases of the junction left unmatched. CDR3 bases: TGCAGTGCTAGCCCTACTAGCGGGAGGGCCCCTGAGCAGTTCTTC. This sequence encodes CSASPTSGRAPEQFF.

This clonotype appeared a single time. This chain joins TRBV12-3 or TRBV12-4 and TRBJ2-1; D is unresolved. This CDR3 is 14 amino acids long. Trimming removed 3 bases from V and 9 bases from J, with 15 bases in between. CDR3 nucleotides: TGTGCCAGCAGTTTGCTAGTGCATACGGGTGAGCAGTTCTTC. Amino acid sequence: CASSLLVHTGEQFF.

The V gene is TRBV30, the J gene TRBJ1-1; TRBD1 is a possible D gene (5 bases). This CDR3 spans 14 amino acids. CDR1 GTSNPN and CDR2 SVGIG come from the germline V gene (reference sequence). Trimming cost V 3 bases and J 3 bases, with 14 bases left between them. The CDR3 here is CAWSPGWTDTEAFF. DNA for the CDR3: TGTGCCTGGAGCCCAGGGTGGACGGACACTGAAGCTTTCTTT.

This clonotype has only one observation. V usage is TRBV5-1 and J usage is TRBJ2-1; 7 bases are shared with TRBD2. V shed 0 bases, J shed 5 bases, and the junction held 5 bases outside the gene matches. Germline-derived CDR1 and CDR2 are SGHRS and YFSETQ. The CDR3 is 15 amino acids. CDR3 loop: CASSLGAGPNNEQFF. CDR3 DNA sequence: TGCGCCAGCAGCTTGGGAGCGGGACCGAACAATGAGCAGTTCTTC.

The rearrangement joins TRBV6-5 to TRBJ1-1, with a weak D call TRBD1 (5 bases). Germline V gives CDR1 MNHEY, CDR2 SVGAGI. The germline V and J ends were trimmed by 8 bases and 1 base, with 14 bases remaining between them. This CDR3 is 14 amino acids long. The CDR3 nucleotides read TGTGCCAGCCGGGACGATGGACCGAACACTGAAGCTTTCTTT. Translating it yields CASRDDGPNTEAFF.

A single count supports this clonotype. The chain employs TRBV3-1 and TRBJ1-3; tentative D call: TRBD1 (5 bases). The CDR3 consists of 16 residues. V was clipped by 0 bases and J by 0 bases, with 9 bases between them. The germline CDR1 and CDR2 sequences are LGHDT and YNNKEL (reference sequence). DNA for the CDR3: TGTGCCAGCAGCCAAGATAGGGGCAGCTCTGGAAACACCATATATTTT. It encodes CASSQDRGSSGNTIYF. Variable domain in full (rest from reference TRBV3-1 and TRBJ1-3): DTAVSQTPKYLVTQMGNDKSIKCEQNLGHDTMYWYKQDSKKFLKIMFSYNNKELIINETVPNRFSPKSPDKAHLNLHINSLELGDSAVYFCASSQDRGSSGNTIYFGEGSWLTVV.

This chain links TRBV20-1 with TRBJ2-5; 7 bases line up with TRBD2. The CDR3 contains 14 residues. V dropped 4 bases and J dropped 5; count of bases not matched to a gene: 10. Germline loops: CDR1 DFQATT, CDR2 SNEGSKA (reference sequence). The CDR3 DNA reads TGCAGTGCTACCCAGGCGGGGGTAAGGGAGACCCAGTACTTC. Protein: CSATQAGVRETQYF.

Only one count was recorded for this clonotype. This chain links TRBV25-1 with TRBJ2-5; 10 bases map to TRBD1. CDR3 size: 16 residues. The junction had 11 bases not matched to a gene; V was cut back by 3 bases and J by 7 bases. From germline, CDR1 is MGHDK and CDR2 SYGVNS. The CDR3 region has the DNA TGTGCCAGCAGTGACCCGGCGGGACAGGGGATGGGGACCCAGTACTTC. The encoded protein is CASSDPAGQGMGTQYF.

The genes are TRBV20-1 and TRBJ1-2; possible D gene TRBD1, 5 bases. The CDR3 spans 13 residues. Germline CDR1 and CDR2: DFQATT and SNEGSKA (reference sequence). This CDR3 reads CRAGTPGGLGYTF. DNA of the CDR3: TGCAGAGCGGGGACTCCCGGCGGTTTGGGCTACACCTTC.

This chain uses TRBV28 with TRBJ2-2; 8 positions match TRBD1. The trim removed 3 bases at V and 5 bases at J, leaving 5 bases unmatched. Germline loops: CDR1 MDHEN, CDR2 SYDVKM. CDR3 length: 15 residues. The DNA of the CDR3 is TGTGCCAGCAGTTTGGTGGACAGGGCGACCGGGGAGCTGTTTTTT. Its translation: CASSLVDRATGELFF.

This sequence joins TRBV19 and TRBJ1-2; TRBD1 might be the D (6 bases). The CDR3 is 16 residues long. V gave up 5 bases and J gave up 0 bases, with 16 bases separating them. Germline lookup yields CDR1 LNHDA and CDR2 SQIVND (reference sequence). As DNA, the CDR3 is TGTGCCAGTAGTGGGGGCCGTGGGTCCTCTAACTATGGCTACACCTTC. It yields the protein CASSGGRGSSNYGYTF.

This clonotype was counted only a few times. The chain couples TRBV12-3 or TRBV12-4 to TRBJ2-3; D uncertain. The CDR3 contains 14 residues. Trimming removed 1 base at V and 0 bases at J, with 5 bases between. CDR3 nucleotide sequence: TGTGCCAGCAGTTTAGGGAGAAGCACAGATACGCAGTATTTT. Translation gives CASSLGRSTDTQYF.

As to this clonotype: The junction differs from germline at one of its ends, possibly a read error. The CDR3 reads CASSLEGLGEQFF. CDR3 in DNA: TGTGCTAGCAGCTTAGAGGGGCTGGGTGAGCAGTTCTTC. The chain is built from TRBV7-7 and TRBJ2-1; D possibly uses TRBD1 or TRBD2 (5 bases each). This CDR3 region has 13 residues. Germline V gene data show CDR1 as SSHAT and CDR2 as FNYEAQ (reference sequence).

The chain employs TRBV18 and TRBJ1-4, with 7 nucleotides matching TRBD1. The CDR3 is 15 amino acids. Trimming cost V 4 bases and J 3 bases; bases outside gene matches: 5. Germline V gene lookup returns CDR1 KGHSH and CDR2 LQKENI. The CDR3 coding sequence is TGTGCCAGCTCACTTGGGGACAGTTCTAATGAAAAACTGTTTTTT. Translating gives CASSLGDSSNEKLFF. Filled out from reference TRBV18 and TRBJ1-4, the complete variable domain reads NAGVMQNPRHLVRRRGQEARLRCSPMKGHSHVYWYRQLPEEGLKFMVYLQKENIIDESGMPKERFSAEFPKEGPSILRIQQVVRGDSAAYFCASSLGDSSNEKLFFGSGTQLSVL.

This clonotype came up once. This chain uses TRBV29-1 with TRBJ1-4; TRBD1 is a possible D gene (5 bases). CDR1 and CDR2 from the germline V gene are SQVTM and ANQGSEA. Deletions cut 4 bases from V and 1 base from J, with 7 bases between. The CDR3 loop spans 13 amino acids. The CDR3 coding sequence is TGCAGCGTTGGGGACCAAACTAATGAAAAACTGTTTTTT. Residues: CSVGDQTNEKLFF.

Of note for this clonotype: One junction end does not reproduce the germline sequence, and a read error may be involved. The V call is TRBV23-1, the J call TRBJ1-1, with D unclear. TRBV23-1 is recorded as an ORF, its role being uncertain. The CDR3 is made up of 19 amino acids. Here the CDR3 DNA reads TGCGCCAGCAGTCAAGCGAAACCACGAGGGCCCGCTCCGAACACTGCAGCTTTCTTT. The encoded protein is CASSQAKPRGPAPNTAAFF.

The V call is TRBV5-1, the J call TRBJ2-4; possibly TRBD1 or TRBD2 for D (5 bases each). The CDR3 is made up of 15 amino acids. Trimming took 3 bases from V and 0 from J, leaving 10 bases between them. The germline CDR1 and CDR2 sequences are SGHRS and YFSETQ. CDR3 sequence (DNA): TGCGCCAGCAGCTCCGGGACCCTAGCCAAAAACATTCAGTACTTC. Translating it yields CASSSGTLAKNIQYF.

This clonotype appeared a few times. J is TRBJ1-6 and V is TRBV6-1; 9 bases fit TRBD1. Germline CDR1 reads MNHNS; CDR2 reads SASEGT. Trimming took 6 bases from V and 1 from J; bases not matched to a gene: 7. This CDR3 spans 17 amino acids. This chain's CDR3 is CASRPGQGVSYNSPLHF. CDR3 DNA: TGTGCCAGCAGGCCGGGACAGGGAGTTTCCTATAATTCACCCCTCCACTTT.